This T cell receptor (beta chain) is drawn from a study of blood T cell repertoires in COVID-19. The method was immunoSEQ multiplex PCR; TCRdb's version includes in-frame clones alone and lacks a portion of them. The sample includes approximately 150,000 clones, 79% of them seen just once. The germline gives CDR1 MDHEN, CDR2 SYDVKM. V shed 3 bases and J shed 8 bases, with 11 bases lying between them. The CDR3 has 13 residues. The sample was PBMCs or T cells enriched from blood (not recorded which). This clonotype was obtained from a woman in her seventies in a cohort exposed to, infected with or recovered from COVID-19 (not recorded which). This chain uses TRBV28 with TRBJ1-3; no clear D. DNA for the CDR3: TGTGCCAGCAGTTTGTGGCAGCGACACACCATATATTTT. Translating gives CASSLWQRHTIYF.